The T cell receptor (beta chain) under discussion was sequenced for a study of blood T cell repertoires in COVID-19. Study information: COVID-19 samples, acute and convalescent, were from the United States, Italy and Spain. The cDNA or gDNA used as material had been derived from T cells, B-cell-depleted T cells, or PBMCs.

In the original processing: Cell counts per sample came from amplifying reference gene primers. The method was immunoSEQ multiplex PCR; TCRdb's version includes in-frame clones alone and lacks a portion of them. The V and J calls and clone size come from that table; D and trimming were worked out from the DNA. Of around 250,000 clones listed, roughly 79% are singletons. This CDR3 comprises 12 residues. V was shortened by 5 bases and J by 3 bases, with 5 bases between the two germline ends. Germline V lookup: CDR1 MDHEN, CDR2 SYDVKM. The sequenced sample consisted of peripheral blood. The receptor was isolated from a woman older than 75 with acute or convalescent COVID-19. The V call is TRBV28, the J call TRBJ1-3; the D is unclear. CDR3 nucleotide sequence: TGTGCCAGCAGTATCTTTGGAAACACCATATATTTT. Amino acids: CASSIFGNTIYF.